This passage covers 25 T cell receptor beta chains from one sample sequenced in a study of Graves' ophthalmopathy and Graves' hyperthyroidism. RNA transcripts served as template for amplifying TCR beta CDR3 sequences. Second-round multiplex PCR followed a first-round RT-PCR using HTBI primers. One entry per CDR3 protein results from TCRdb running MiXCR on the multiplex PCR reads. The sample consists of about 660,000 distinct CDR3 sequences, over 40% of them appearing once. The sample was peripheral blood. Source of these receptors: an adult man with Graves' ophthalmopathy.

In the case of this clonotype: Germline is not matched at one junction end, which may reflect a read error. The V gene is TRBV29-1, the J gene TRBJ2-6; 9 bases align to TRBD2. The CDR3 runs 13 residues. Germline loops: CDR1 SQVTM, CDR2 ANQGSEA. DNA of the CDR3: TGCAGCGTTGGAGTAGCGGGGGCCTACGTCCTGACTTTC. As protein: CSVGVAGAYVLTF.

On this clonotype: Germline is not matched at one junction end, which may reflect a read error. This rearrangement joins TRBV7-2 to TRBJ2-7; TRBD1 agrees at 8 bases. Germline values: CDR1 SGHTA, CDR2 FQGNSA. There are 14 residues in the CDR3. The CDR3 sequence: CASSHIGTGYEQYF. Here the CDR3 DNA reads TGCGCCAGCAGCCATATCGGGACAGGTTACGAGCAGTACTTC.

This clonotype has only one observation. The chain combines TRBV5-5 with TRBJ1-1; TRBD1 might be the D (5 bases). The CDR3 has 15 residues. The germline V and J ends were trimmed by 0 bases and 4 bases, with 13 bases remaining between them. The germline V gene encodes CDR1 SGHKS and CDR2 YYEKEE (reference sequence). The CDR3 region is CASSLGGAASTEAFF. Here the CDR3 DNA reads TGTGCCAGCAGCTTGGGCGGGGCAGCTAGCACTGAAGCTTTCTTT.

With regard to this clonotype: This may arise from a read error, as a much more abundant clone is one base away. This chain links TRBV12-3 or TRBV12-4 with TRBJ1-4; 8 nucleotides match TRBD1. CDR3 size: 16 residues. After removal of 8 bases from V and 4 bases from J, the junction contained 12 bases not matched to a gene. The CDR3 reads CASGSDLGQVNEKLFF. Written as DNA, the CDR3 is TGTGCCAGCGGTTCCGACCTGGGACAGGTTAATGAAAAACTGTTTTTT.

This clonotype was seen at least ten times. This chain uses TRBV7-9 with TRBJ1-4; D unclear. Per germline, CDR1 SEHNR and CDR2 FQNEAQ (reference sequence). CDR3 length: 14 residues. Trimming stripped 5 bases from V and 7 bases from J, with 14 bases between. Here the CDR3 DNA reads TGTGCCAGCAGCGAACTTTCTGGGCCTGAAAAACTGTTTTTT. It translates to CASSELSGPEKLFF.

The rearrangement joins TRBV12-5 to TRBJ2-5, with D perhaps matching TRBD1 (5 bases). The CDR3 has 15 residues. V lost 1 base to trimming and J lost 6 bases, with 15 bases between them. Germline V gene sequence: CDR1 LGHNT, CDR2 FRNRAP. The chain's CDR3 is CASGLDLQGGKTQYF. CDR3 bases: TGTGCTAGTGGTTTGGACCTTCAGGGTGGGAAGACCCAGTACTTC.

J is TRBJ1-1 and V is TRBV9, with D maybe TRBD1 (5 bases). Germline CDR1 reads SGDLS; CDR2 reads YYNGEE. This CDR3 has 14 amino acids. V lost 4 bases and J 1 base, leaving 11 bases between the germline ends. The CDR3 DNA follows: TGTGCCAGCAGCCGGGACGGCGAGAACACTGAAGCTTTCTTT. This encodes CASSRDGENTEAFF.

The sample holds a few counts of this clonotype. V is TRBV6-1 and J is TRBJ1-3; D remains ambiguous. V was pared by 6 bases and J by 3 bases, with 15 bases between. The CDR3 totals 15 residues. Germline V gene sequence: CDR1 MNHNS, CDR2 SASEGT. The CDR3 nucleotides are TGTGCCAGCAGCCCCAACCAAGGCGGTGGAAACACCATATATTTT. Amino acids: CASSPNQGGGNTIYF.

The chain recombines TRBV7-8 with TRBJ2-7, with D perhaps TRBD2 (5 bases). Germline values: CDR1 SGHVS, CDR2 FQNEAQ. The CDR3 is 15 amino acids. The V end was cut by 0 bases, the J end by 3 bases, with 12 bases between. The CDR3 reads CASSLAMVGDYEQYF. The CDR3 coding sequence is TGTGCCAGCAGCTTAGCGATGGTGGGAGACTACGAGCAGTACTTC.

This chain links TRBV10-3 with TRBJ2-7, with 9 nucleotides matching TRBD1. The CDR3 runs to 14 residues. From germline, CDR1 is ENHRY and CDR2 SYGVKD. The trim removed 4 bases at V and 4 bases at J, leaving 5 bases unmatched. DNA for the CDR3: TGTGCCATCAGTGGGACAGGGGAGGTGTACGAGCAGTACTTC. Amino acids: CAISGTGEVYEQYF.

This clonotype was observed a handful of times. DNA of the CDR3: TGCAGCGTTCTCCCTACAGGATCTAACTATGGCTACACCTTC. This translates into CSVLPTGSNYGYTF. The chain joins TRBV29-1 to TRBJ1-2, with TRBD1 as a possible D gene (5 bases). The CDR3 has 14 residues. The germline V gene encodes CDR1 SQVTM and CDR2 ANQGSEA. Trimming removed 5 bases at V and 0 bases at J, with 13 bases between. Combining the CDR3 with reference TRBV29-1 and TRBJ1-2 gives the whole variable domain SAVISQKPSRDICQRGTSLTIQCQVDSQVTMMFWYRQQPGQSLTLIATANQGSEATYESGFVIDKFPISRPNLTFSTLTVSNMSPEDSSIYLCSVLPTGSNYGYTFGSGTRLTVV.

This clonotype showed up just a few times. The rearrangement joins TRBV12-3 or TRBV12-4 to TRBJ2-1; 8 nucleotides match TRBD1. CDR3 length: 15 residues. Unmatched junction bases numbered 4, after V lost 2 bases and J lost 4 bases. Here the CDR3 reads CASSLTGGEYNEQFF. As DNA, the CDR3 is TGTGCCAGCAGTTTAACAGGGGGTGAATACAATGAGCAGTTCTTC.

The gene calls are TRBV7-8 and TRBJ2-5; 14 nucleotides line up with TRBD2. Germline loops: CDR1 SGHVS, CDR2 FQNEAQ. The CDR3 length is 17 residues. J gave up 5 bases and V 6 bases, and 11 bases lay outside the gene matches. CDR3: CASSEPGLAGGRETQYF. CDR3 DNA: TGTGCCAGCAGTGAACCAGGACTAGCGGGGGGCCGTGAGACCCAGTACTTC.

The genes are TRBV2 and TRBJ1-1; 8 nucleotides line up with TRBD1. The CDR3 totals 15 residues. V trimming: 4 bases; J trimming: 1 base; junction bases outside the gene matches: 5. Germline V lookup: CDR1 SNHLY, CDR2 FYNNEI. CDR3 loop: CASSGADRGNTEAFF. The CDR3 DNA reads TGTGCCAGCAGTGGGGCCGACAGGGGGAACACTGAAGCTTTCTTT.

The chain combines TRBV29-1 with TRBJ1-1; tentatively, D is TRBD1 (6 bases). CDR3 length equals 11 residues. Trimming cost V 8 bases and J 5 bases, with 12 bases left between them. Germline V gene lookup returns CDR1 SQVTM and CDR2 ANQGSEA. CDR3 nucleotide sequence: TGCAGCATAACAGGGAAAACTGAAGCTTTCTTT. This codes for CSITGKTEAFF.

V gene TRBV10-3 combines with J gene TRBJ2-2; 10 bases map to TRBD2. Trimming removed 10 bases from V and 2 bases from J; junction bases left unmatched: 10. CDR1 is ENHRY and CDR2 is SYGVKD in the germline V gene. There are 16 residues in the CDR3. CDR3 region: CASTSGTSVNTGELFF. Written as DNA, the CDR3 is TGTGCCAGCACGTCCGGGACTAGCGTAAACACCGGGGAGCTGTTTTTT.

V and J are TRBV2 and TRBJ2-1; D gene ambiguous. The CDR3 sequence is 12 residues long. Germline V gene data show CDR1 as SNHLY and CDR2 as FYNNEI. V was trimmed by 6 bases and J by 5 bases, leaving 8 bases between them. CDR3 sequence reads: CASSSHNNEQFF. The CDR3 nucleotides read TGTGCCAGCAGCAGCCATAACAATGAGCAGTTCTTC.

There are a few counts of this clonotype. V and J are TRBV5-4 and TRBJ2-7; D call uncertain. The CDR3 sequence is 14 residues long. CDR1 is SGHNT and CDR2 is YYREEE in the germline V gene (reference sequence). Trimming removed 5 bases at V and 2 bases at J, with 14 bases between. This CDR3 reads CASRPPGVTYEQYF. The CDR3 nucleotides read TGTGCCAGCAGACCCCCCGGCGTAACCTACGAGCAGTACTTC.

The chain employs TRBV5-4 and TRBJ2-7, with D possibly matching TRBD2 (6 bases). There are 14 residues in the CDR3. The germline gives CDR1 SGHNT, CDR2 YYREEE (reference sequence). The V end lost 3 bases, the J end lost 5 bases, and 15 bases lay between the germline ends. CDR3 loop: CASSSGESTHEQYF. CDR3 DNA: TGTGCCAGCAGCTCGGGGGAGAGTACCCACGAGCAGTACTTC. The full variable domain, completed using reference TRBV5-4 and TRBJ2-7, is ETGVTQSPTHLIKTRGQQVTLRCSSQSGHNTVSWYQQALGQGPQFIFQYYREEENGRGNFPPRFSGLQFPNYSSELNVNALELDDSALYLCASSSGESTHEQYFGPGTRLTVT.

This sequence joins TRBV19 and TRBJ2-2; D remains unclear. In germline, CDR1 is LNHDA, CDR2 SQIVND (reference sequence). The CDR3 has 13 amino acids. The V and J ends lost 9 bases and 5 bases respectively, with 13 bases between them. CDR3 sequence reads: CASSAGRTGELFF. The CDR3 DNA reads as TGTGCCAGCAGCGCCGGCCGGACCGGGGAGCTGTTTTTT.

This clonotype was counted many times. This sequence joins TRBV27 and TRBJ2-7; D unresolved. The germline gives CDR1 MNHEY, CDR2 SMNVEV (reference sequence). Trimming pared 0 bases from V and 6 bases from J, leaving 3 bases between. This CDR3 spans 11 amino acids. The CDR3 bases are TGTGCCAGCAGTTTATCGCCCGAGCAGTACTTC. Translation: CASSLSPEQYF.

As concerns this clonotype: A much more abundant neighbour one base away suggests this may be a read error. CDR3 in amino acids: CASSPAIQGGKQYF. The CDR3 nucleotides are TGTGCCAGTAGTCCCGCGATACAGGGCGGCAAGCAGTACTTC. The gene calls are TRBV19 and TRBJ2-7, with D perhaps matching TRBD1 (6 bases). Germline values: CDR1 LNHDA, CDR2 SQIVND (reference sequence). The V end lost 5 bases, the J end lost 8 bases, and 19 bases lay between the germline ends. The CDR3 contains 14 residues.

This chain links TRBV19 with TRBJ1-5, with a weak D call TRBD1 (6 bases). This CDR3 region has 15 residues. Per the germline V gene, CDR1 is LNHDA and CDR2 is SQIVND (reference sequence). V gave up 9 bases and J gave up 0 bases, with 15 bases separating them. The CDR3 spells CASIRTVYSNQPQHF. In DNA form, the CDR3 reads TGTGCCAGCATTCGGACAGTCTATAGCAATCAGCCCCAGCATTTT.

The J gene is TRBJ2-6, the V gene TRBV7-8; no reliable D call. Germline lookup yields CDR1 SGHVS and CDR2 FQNEAQ. The V gene lost 5 bases and the J gene lost 3 bases, with 20 bases spanning the gap. The CDR3 loop spans 18 amino acids. The CDR3 nucleotides are TGTGCCAGCAGCCATTATTCGAGTAGGCGCAATGGGGCCAACGTCCTGACTTTC. Amino acid sequence: CASSHYSSRRNGANVLTF.

This clonotype was seen many times. The V gene is TRBV11-2, the J gene TRBJ2-5, with unresolved D. Germline assignment: CDR1 SGHAT and CDR2 FQNNGV. The CDR3 sequence is 15 residues long. V lost 5 bases and J 0 bases, leaving 13 bases between the germline ends. CDR3 residues: CASSVLTAYQETQYF. CDR3 sequence (DNA): TGTGCCAGCAGCGTACTGACTGCGTACCAAGAGACCCAGTACTTC.